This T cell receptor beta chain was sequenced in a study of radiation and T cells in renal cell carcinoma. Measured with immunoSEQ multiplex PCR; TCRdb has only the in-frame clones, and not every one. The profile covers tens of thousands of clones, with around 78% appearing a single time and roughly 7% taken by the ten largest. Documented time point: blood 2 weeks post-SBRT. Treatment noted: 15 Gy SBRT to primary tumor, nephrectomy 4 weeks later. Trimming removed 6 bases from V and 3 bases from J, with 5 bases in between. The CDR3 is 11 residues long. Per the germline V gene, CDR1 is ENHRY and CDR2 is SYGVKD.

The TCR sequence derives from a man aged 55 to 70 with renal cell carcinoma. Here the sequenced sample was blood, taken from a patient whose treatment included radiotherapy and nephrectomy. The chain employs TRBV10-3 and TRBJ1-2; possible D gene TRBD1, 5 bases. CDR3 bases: TGTGCCATCAGAGGGGACTATGGCTACACCTTC. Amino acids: CAIRGDYGYTF.